This T cell receptor (beta chain) was documented in a study of shared clonotypes between healthy human individuals. General observations from the study: Generation probabilities were higher for clonotypes shared across all four sorted-subset donors than for unshared ones. A handful of donors held about 4.5% of naive CD4 clonotypes in common. The expectation was that sequencing depth would affect clonotype sharing among donors.

About this clone itself: Its antigen is unknown.

CD8 cells classed as naive were CD45RO-negative and positively selected for CCR7, excluding terminally differentiated effector memory CD45RA+ cells. None of the donors, who were healthy HIV-negative adults, had recently had acute infections or vaccinations. The V end lost 5 bases, the J end lost 2 bases, and 15 bases lay between the germline ends. CDR3 length: 15 residues. Germline-derived CDR1 and CDR2 are SGHAT and FQNNGV. TCRdb's table, derived via immunoSEQ multiplex PCR, lists solely in-frame clones and lacks some. The sample yields approximately 2,000,000 clones, around 95% seen once. This clonotype was sampled from a young man in good health. Some clones in this sample may be carry-over from other donors' samples. This chain links TRBV11-2 with TRBJ1-1, with D maybe TRBD1 (5 bases). Sequenced: naive CD8+ T cells from PBMCs. CDR3 sequence (DNA): TGTGCCAGCAGCGAGGGGCGGTTCCCAAACACTGAAGCTTTCTTT. Translated, it gives CASSEGRFPNTEAFF. Full variable domain (missing parts from reference TRBV11-2 and TRBJ1-1): EAGVAQSPRYKIIEKRQSVAFWCNPISGHATLYWYQQILGQGPKLLIQFQNNGVVDDSQLPKDRFSAERLKGVDSTLKIQPAKLEDSAVYLCASSEGRFPNTEAFFGQGTRLTVV.